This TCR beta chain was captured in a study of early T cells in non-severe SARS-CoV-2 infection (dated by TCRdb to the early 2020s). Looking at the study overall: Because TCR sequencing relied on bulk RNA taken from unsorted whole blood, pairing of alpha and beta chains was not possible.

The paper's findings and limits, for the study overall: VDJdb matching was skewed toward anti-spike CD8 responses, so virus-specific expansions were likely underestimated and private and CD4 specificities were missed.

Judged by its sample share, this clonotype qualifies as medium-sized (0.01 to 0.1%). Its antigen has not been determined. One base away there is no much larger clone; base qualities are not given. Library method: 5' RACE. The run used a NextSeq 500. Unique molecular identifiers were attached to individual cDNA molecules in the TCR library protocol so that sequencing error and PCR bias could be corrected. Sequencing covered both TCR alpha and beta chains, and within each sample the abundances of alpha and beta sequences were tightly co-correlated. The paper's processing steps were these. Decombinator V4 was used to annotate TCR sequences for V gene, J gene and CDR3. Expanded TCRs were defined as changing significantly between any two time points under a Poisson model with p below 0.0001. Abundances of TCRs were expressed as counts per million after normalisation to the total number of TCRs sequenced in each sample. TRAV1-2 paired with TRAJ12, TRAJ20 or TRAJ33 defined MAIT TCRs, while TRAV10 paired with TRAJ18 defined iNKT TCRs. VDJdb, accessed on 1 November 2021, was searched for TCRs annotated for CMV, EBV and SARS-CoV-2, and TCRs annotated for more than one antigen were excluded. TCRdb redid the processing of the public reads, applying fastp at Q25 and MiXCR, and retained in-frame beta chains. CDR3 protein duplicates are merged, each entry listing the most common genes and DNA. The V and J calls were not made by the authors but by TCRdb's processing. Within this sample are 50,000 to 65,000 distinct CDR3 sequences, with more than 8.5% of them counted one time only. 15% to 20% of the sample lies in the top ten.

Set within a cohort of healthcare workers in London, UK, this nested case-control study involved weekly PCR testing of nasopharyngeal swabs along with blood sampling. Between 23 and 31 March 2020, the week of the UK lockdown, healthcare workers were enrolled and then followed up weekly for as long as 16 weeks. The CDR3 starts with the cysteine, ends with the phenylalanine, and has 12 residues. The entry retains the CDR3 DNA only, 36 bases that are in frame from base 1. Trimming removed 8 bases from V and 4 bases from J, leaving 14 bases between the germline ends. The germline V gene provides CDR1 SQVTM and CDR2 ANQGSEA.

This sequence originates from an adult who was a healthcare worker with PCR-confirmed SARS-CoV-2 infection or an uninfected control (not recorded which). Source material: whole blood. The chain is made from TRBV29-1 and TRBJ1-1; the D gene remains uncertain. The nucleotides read TGCAGCATCCTCGGAGGCGCCACTGAAGCTTTCTTT. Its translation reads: CSILGGATEAFF.